This T cell receptor beta chain was sequenced in a study of cytomegalovirus exposure and HLA in healthy donors. J was trimmed by 2 bases and V by 4 bases; bases with no gene match: 21. The CDR3 consists of 20 residues. CDR1 and CDR2 (germline): SGHNT, YYREEE (reference sequence). The table lists this clone with a few counts. Its antigen is unknown. Study findings and constraints: Cytomegalovirus-associated TCR beta chains were listed, numbering approximately 150. Specific recognition of CMV antigens was confirmed in vitro for three chains (all CMV-associated).

The PCR employed 60 Vbeta primers together with 13 Jbeta primers. The method was immunoSEQ multiplex PCR; TCRdb's version includes in-frame clones alone and lacks a portion of them. The table shows some 190,000 clones, with more than 75% occurring only once. The TCR comes from a man in his forties in good health and CMV-seronegative. The gene calls are TRBV5-4 and TRBJ2-3; TRBD1 agrees at 8 bases. The sample was PBMCs. DNA of the CDR3: TGTGCCAGCAGCACAAACTCAGGGGGCTATTTCTCCTCCCCCACAGATACGCAGTATTTT. This sequence encodes CASSTNSGGYFSSPTDTQYF.